There are a few counts of the clone carrying this T cell receptor beta chain. The antigen is not known. The data were taken from a study of identical twins. Study-wide points: While abundant cord blood beta clonotypes carried fewer insertions, memory repertoires showed no such pattern.

TCRdb re-called the 5' RACE reads through MiXCR, storing one row per CDR3 protein. The sample shows a few hundred thousand distinct CDR3 sequences, 15% to 20% of them seen only once. Looked up from germline, CDR1 is SGHDT and CDR2 is YYEEEE. The ends were cut back, 4 bases at V and 1 base at J, with 11 bases in the middle. This CDR3 contains 14 residues. This rearrangement joins TRBV5-6 to TRBJ1-1, with a tentative D call TRBD1 (5 bases). This TCR was recovered from a man aged 45-65 years in good health. Specimen: naive T cells sorted from blood. The CDR3: CASSPYTGNTEAFF. CDR3 bases: TGTGCCAGCAGCCCATACACAGGGAACACTGAAGCTTTCTTT. The variable domain in full, with the rest retrieved from reference TRBV5-6 and TRBJ1-1, is DAGVTQSPTHLIKTRGQQVTLRCSPKSGHDTVSWYQQALGQGPQFIFQYYEEEERQRGNFPDRFSGHQFPNYSSELNVNALLLGDSALYLCASSPYTGNTEAFFGQGTRLTVV.